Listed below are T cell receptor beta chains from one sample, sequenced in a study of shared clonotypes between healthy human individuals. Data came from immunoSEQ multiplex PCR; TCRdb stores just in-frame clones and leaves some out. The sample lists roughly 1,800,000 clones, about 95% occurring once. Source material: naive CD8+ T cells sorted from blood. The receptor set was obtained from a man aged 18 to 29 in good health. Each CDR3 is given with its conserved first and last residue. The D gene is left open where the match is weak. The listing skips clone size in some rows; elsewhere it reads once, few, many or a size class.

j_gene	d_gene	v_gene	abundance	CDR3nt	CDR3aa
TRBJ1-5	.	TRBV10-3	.	TGTGCCATCAGTGAGGCCGGGCTTGGCAATCAGCCCCAGCATTTT	CAISEAGLGNQPQHF
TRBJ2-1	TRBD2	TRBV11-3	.	TGTGCCAGCAGCTTAGGGGGGGGCTCCTACAATGAGCAGTTCTTC	CASSLGGGSYNEQFF
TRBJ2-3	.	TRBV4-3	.	TGCGCCAGCAGCCAAGATTCCACAACAGATACGCAGTATTTT	CASSQDSTTDTQYF
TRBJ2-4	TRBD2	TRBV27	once	TGTGCCAGCAAAATACTAGCGGGTCAAAACATTCAGTACTTC	CASKILAGQNIQYF
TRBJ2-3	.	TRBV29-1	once	TGCAGCGCTAGCGGAGGGGGACAGATCACAGATACGCAGTATTTT	CSASGGGQITDTQYF
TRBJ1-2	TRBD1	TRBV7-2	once	TGTGCCAGCAGCTTGGACAGGGCGCGGGTCGGCTACACCTTC	CASSLDRARVGYTF
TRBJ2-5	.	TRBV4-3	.	TGCGCCAGCAGCCTCGGTGAGAGGGAGAGGGGGCAAGAGACCCAGTACTTC	CASSLGERERGQETQYF
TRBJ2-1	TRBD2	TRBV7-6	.	TGTGCCAGCAGCTTAGCACCAGCGGGGCCTAGCTCCTACAATGAGCAGTTCTTC	CASSLAPAGPSSYNEQFF
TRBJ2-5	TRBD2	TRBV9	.	TGTGCCAGCAGCGACAGAGCGGGAGCGTGGGAGACCCAGTACTTC	CASSDRAGAWETQYF
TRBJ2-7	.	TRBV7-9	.	TGTGCCAGCAGCCTAGCGTTGGGGATCGAGCAGTACTTC	CASSLALGIEQYF
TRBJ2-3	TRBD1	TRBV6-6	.	TGTGCCAGCAACAGGACAGGGGAGTTCACAGATACGCAGTATTTT	CASNRTGEFTDTQYF
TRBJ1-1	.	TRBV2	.	TGTGCCAGCAGAGAGGGCGGATTGAACACTGAAGCTTTCTTT	CASREGGLNTEAFF
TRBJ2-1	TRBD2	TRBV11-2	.	TGTGCCAGCAGCCCTCTAGCGGGGGCCTACAATGAGCAGTTCTTC	CASSPLAGAYNEQFF
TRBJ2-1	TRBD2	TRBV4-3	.	TGCGCCAGCAGCCGAGAGGGACTAGCGGGAAGCTCCTACAATGAGCAGTTCTTC	CASSREGLAGSSYNEQFF
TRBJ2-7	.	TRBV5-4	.	TGTGCCAGCAGCTTGGCCGCAGCCGAGCAGTACTTC	CASSLAAAEQYF
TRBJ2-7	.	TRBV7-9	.	TGTGCCAGCAGCTTCTCTCCCCCCGGGGAGCAGTACTTC	CASSFSPPGEQYF
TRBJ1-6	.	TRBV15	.	TGTGCCACCAGCAGAGATTTATTATTGGACAGCTATAATTCACCCCTCCACTTT	CATSRDLLLDSYNSPLHF
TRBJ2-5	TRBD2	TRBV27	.	TGTGCCAGCAGTCGAAAACCGGGACTAGAGTTTGAGACCCAGTACTTC	CASSRKPGLEFETQYF
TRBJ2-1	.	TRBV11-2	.	TGTGCCAGCAGCGGACACGATCTTAACTACAATGAGCAGTTCTTC	CASSGHDLNYNEQFF
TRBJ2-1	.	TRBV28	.	TGTGCCAGCAGTCCCCCGAGCGGTGAGCAGTTCTTC	CASSPPSGEQFF
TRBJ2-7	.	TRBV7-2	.	TGTGCCAGCAGCTATTCTACCTCCTACGAGCAGTACTTC	CASSYSTSYEQYF
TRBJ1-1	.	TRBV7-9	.	TGTGCCAGCAGCTTAGGTGAAACTGAAGCTTTCTTT	CASSLGETEAFF
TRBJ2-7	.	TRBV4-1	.	TGCGCCAGCAGCCAGGCCCCGGGACCCCCTTTTGACGAGCAGTACTTC	CASSQAPGPPFDEQYF
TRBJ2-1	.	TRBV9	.	TGTGCCAGCAGCCCCCAAGGGGGCAATGAGCAGTTCTTC	CASSPQGGNEQFF
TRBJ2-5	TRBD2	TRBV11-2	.	TGTGCCAGCAGCCTTGGGACTAGCGGACAAGAGACCCAGTACTTC	CASSLGTSGQETQYF
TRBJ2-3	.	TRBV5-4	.	TGTGCCAGCAGCCTAGCAGGGGATACGCAGTATTTT	CASSLAGDTQYF
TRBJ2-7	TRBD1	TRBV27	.	TGTGCCAGCAGTTTATCCCCCGGGACAGACATCTACGAGCAGTACTTC	CASSLSPGTDIYEQYF
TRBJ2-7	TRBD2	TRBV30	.	TGTGCCTGGAGTGTAGCGGGGGAGCAGTACTTC	CAWSVAGEQYF
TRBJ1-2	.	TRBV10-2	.	TGCGCCAGCAGTGCCAAGTCTCTTGGGGAGTATGGCTACACCTTC	CASSAKSLGEYGYTF
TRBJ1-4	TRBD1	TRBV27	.	TGTGCCAGCTGTATTGACAGGGGTCGCGAAAAACTGTTTTTT	CASCIDRGREKLFF
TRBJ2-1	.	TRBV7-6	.	TGTGCCAGCAGCTCGTGGGGGGACCCTAATGAGCAGTTCTTC	CASSSWGDPNEQFF
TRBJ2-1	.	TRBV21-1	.	TGTGCCAGCAGCAAAGCGGCTTACGACAGGGAGCAGTTCTTC	CASSKAAYDREQFF
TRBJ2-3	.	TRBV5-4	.	TGTGCCAGCAGCTCTACGGGAGATACGCAGTATTTT	CASSSTGDTQYF
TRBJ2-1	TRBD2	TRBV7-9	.	TGTGCCAGCAGCTTGGGACTAGCGGGAGGGCCTTACAATGAGCAGTTCTTC	CASSLGLAGGPYNEQFF
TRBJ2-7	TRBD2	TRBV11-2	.	TGTGCCAGCAGCTCTAGCGGGGGGGATGAGCAGTACTTC	CASSSSGGDEQYF